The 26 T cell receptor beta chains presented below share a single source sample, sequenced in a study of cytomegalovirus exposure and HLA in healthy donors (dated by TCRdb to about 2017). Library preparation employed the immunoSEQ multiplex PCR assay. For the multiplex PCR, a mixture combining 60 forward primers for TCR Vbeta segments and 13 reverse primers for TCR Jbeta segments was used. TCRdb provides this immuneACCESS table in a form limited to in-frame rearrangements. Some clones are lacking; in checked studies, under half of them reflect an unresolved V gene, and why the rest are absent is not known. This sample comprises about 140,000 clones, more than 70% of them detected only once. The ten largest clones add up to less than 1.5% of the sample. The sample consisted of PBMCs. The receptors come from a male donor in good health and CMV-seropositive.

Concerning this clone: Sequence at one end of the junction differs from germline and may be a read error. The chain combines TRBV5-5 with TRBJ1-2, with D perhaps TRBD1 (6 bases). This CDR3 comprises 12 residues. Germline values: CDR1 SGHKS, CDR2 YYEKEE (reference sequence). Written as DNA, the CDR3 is TGTGCCAGCAGCTTTATGACAGGCAGCTACCCCTTC. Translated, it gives CASSFMTGSYPF.

CDR3 DNA: TGTGCCAGCAGCTGGACAAGGGTAGGAACAGATACGCAGTATTTT. Amino acids: CASSWTRVGTDTQYF. The gene calls are TRBV5-6 and TRBJ2-3; TRBD1 is a possible D gene (5 bases). The CDR3 runs to 15 residues. Trimming removed 3 bases at V and 3 bases at J, with 14 bases between. Germline values: CDR1 SGHDT, CDR2 YYEEEE.

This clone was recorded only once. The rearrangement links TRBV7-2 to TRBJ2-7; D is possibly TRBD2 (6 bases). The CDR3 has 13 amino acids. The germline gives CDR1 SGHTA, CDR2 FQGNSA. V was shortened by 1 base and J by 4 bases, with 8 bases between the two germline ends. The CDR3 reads CASSLGAGYEQYF. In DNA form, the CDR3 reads TGTGCCAGCAGCTTAGGGGCGGGATACGAGCAGTACTTC.

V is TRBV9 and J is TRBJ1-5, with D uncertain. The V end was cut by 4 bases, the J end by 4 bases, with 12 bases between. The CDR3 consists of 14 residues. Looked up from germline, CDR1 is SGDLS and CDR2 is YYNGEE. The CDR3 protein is CASSPLGVNQPQHF. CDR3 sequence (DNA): TGTGCCAGCAGCCCCCTCGGGGTTAATCAGCCCCAGCATTTT.

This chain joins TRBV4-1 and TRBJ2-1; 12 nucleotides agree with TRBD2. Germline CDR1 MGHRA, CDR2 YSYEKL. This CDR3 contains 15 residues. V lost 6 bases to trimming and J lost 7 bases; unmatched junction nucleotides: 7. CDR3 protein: CASSFLAGGKNEQFF. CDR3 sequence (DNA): TGCGCCAGCAGTTTTCTAGCGGGGGGGAAAAATGAGCAGTTCTTC.

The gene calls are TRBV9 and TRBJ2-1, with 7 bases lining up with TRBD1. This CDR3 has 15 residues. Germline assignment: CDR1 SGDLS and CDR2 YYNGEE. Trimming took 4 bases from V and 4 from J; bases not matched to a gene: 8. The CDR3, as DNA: TGTGCCAGCAGCCCTCGCACAGGGGTGTACAATGAGCAGTTCTTC. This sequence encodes CASSPRTGVYNEQFF.

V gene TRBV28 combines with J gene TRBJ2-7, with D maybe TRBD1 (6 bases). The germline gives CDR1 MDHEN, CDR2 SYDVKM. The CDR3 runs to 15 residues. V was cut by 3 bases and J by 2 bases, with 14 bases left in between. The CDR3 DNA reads TGTGCCAGCAGTTTCAGGGCCAGGGGAGCCTACGAGCAGTACTTC. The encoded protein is CASSFRARGAYEQYF.

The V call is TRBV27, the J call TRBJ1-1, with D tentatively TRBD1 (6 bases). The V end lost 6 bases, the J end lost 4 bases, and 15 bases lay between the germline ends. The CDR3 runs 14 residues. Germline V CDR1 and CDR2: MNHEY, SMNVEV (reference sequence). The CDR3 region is CASSSPGGLTEAFF. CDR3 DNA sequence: TGTGCCAGCAGCTCGCCGGGGGGCCTCACTGAAGCTTTCTTT.

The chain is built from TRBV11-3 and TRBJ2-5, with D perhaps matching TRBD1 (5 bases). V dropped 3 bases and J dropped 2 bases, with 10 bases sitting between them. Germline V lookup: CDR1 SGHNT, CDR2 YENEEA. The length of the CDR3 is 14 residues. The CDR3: CASSLERQQETQYF. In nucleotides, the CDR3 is TGTGCCAGCAGCTTGGAGAGACAGCAAGAGACCCAGTACTTC. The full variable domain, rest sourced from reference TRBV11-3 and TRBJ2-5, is EAGVVQSPRYKIIEKKQPVAFWCNPISGHNTLYWYLQNLGQGPELLIRYENEEAVDDSQLPKDRFSAERLKGVDSTLKIQPAELGDSAVYLCASSLERQQETQYFGPGTRLLVL.

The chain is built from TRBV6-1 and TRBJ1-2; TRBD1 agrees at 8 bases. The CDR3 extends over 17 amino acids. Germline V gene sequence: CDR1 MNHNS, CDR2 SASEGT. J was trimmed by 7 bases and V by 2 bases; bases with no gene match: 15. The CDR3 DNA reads TGTGCCAGCAGTGAATGGGGGACAGGCGAGGGAGATCGTGGCTACACCTTC. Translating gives CASSEWGTGEGDRGYTF.

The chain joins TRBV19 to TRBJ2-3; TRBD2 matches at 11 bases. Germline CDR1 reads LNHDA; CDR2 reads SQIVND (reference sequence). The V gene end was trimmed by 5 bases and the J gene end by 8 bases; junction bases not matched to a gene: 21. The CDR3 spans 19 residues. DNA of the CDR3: TGTGCCAGTAGTCTTGACACTAGCGGGAGTCTTGGGCGTGGCGGTACGCAGTATTTT. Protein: CASSLDTSGSLGRGGTQYF.

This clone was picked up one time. The DNA for the CDR3 is TGCAGCGCCCAGGGAACTGAAGCTTTCTTT. This encodes CSAQGTEAFF. The chain joins TRBV29-1 to TRBJ1-1, with TRBD1 as a possible D gene (5 bases). The V end was cut by 7 bases, the J end by 5 bases, with 8 bases between. The CDR3 runs to 10 residues. From germline, CDR1 is SQVTM and CDR2 ANQGSEA.

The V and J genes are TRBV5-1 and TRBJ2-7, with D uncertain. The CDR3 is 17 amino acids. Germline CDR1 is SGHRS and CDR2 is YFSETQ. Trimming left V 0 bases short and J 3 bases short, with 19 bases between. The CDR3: CASSLVRRTRGVYEQYF. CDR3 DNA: TGCGCCAGCAGCTTGGTCCGCCGCACCAGAGGAGTCTACGAGCAGTACTTC. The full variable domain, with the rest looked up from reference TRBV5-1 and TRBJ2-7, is KAGVTQTPRYLIKTRGQQVTLSCSPISGHRSVSWYQQTPGQGLQFLFEYFSETQRNKGNFPGRFSGRQFSNSRSEMNVSTLELGDSALYLCASSLVRRTRGVYEQYFGPGTRLTVT.

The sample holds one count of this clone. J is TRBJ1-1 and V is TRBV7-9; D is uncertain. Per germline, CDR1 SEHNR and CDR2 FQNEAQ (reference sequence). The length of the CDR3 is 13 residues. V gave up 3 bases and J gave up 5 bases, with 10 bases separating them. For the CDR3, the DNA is TGTGCCAGCAGCTTGGCGAGGGTTACTGAAGCTTTCTTT. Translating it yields CASSLARVTEAFF.

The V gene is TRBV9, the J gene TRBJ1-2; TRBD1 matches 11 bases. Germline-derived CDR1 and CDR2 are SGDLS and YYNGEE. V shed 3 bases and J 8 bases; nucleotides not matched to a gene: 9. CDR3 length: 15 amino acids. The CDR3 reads CASSAGTGGSFGYTF. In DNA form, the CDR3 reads TGTGCCAGCAGCGCGGGGACAGGGGGTTCTTTCGGCTACACCTTC.

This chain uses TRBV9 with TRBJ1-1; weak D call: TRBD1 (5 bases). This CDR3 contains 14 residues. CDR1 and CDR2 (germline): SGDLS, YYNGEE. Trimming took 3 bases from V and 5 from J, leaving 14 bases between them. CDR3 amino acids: CASSAEERGTEAFF. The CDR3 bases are TGTGCCAGCAGCGCGGAGGAACGGGGGACTGAAGCTTTCTTT.

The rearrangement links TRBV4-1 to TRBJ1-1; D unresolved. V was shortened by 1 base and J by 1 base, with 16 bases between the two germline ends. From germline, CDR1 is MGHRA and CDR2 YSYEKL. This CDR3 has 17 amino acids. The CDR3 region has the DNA TGCGCCAGCAGCCAAGTCATCACCAGAGGGCCGAACACTGAAGCTTTCTTT. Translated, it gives CASSQVITRGPNTEAFF.

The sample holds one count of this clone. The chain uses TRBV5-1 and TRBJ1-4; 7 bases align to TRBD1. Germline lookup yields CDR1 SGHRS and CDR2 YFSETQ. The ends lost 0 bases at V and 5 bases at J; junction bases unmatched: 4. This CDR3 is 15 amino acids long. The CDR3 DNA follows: TGCGCCAGCAGCTTGGGAGGGGGCAAGAATGAAAAACTGTTTTTT. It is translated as CASSLGGGKNEKLFF.

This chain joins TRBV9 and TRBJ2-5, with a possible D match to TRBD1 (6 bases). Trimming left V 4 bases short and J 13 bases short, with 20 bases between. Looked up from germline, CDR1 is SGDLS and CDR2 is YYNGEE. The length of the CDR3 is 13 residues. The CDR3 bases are TGTGCCAGCAGCCCCAATGAAGGGGGAATCCGGTACTTC. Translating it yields CASSPNEGGIRYF. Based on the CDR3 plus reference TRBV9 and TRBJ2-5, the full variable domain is DSGVTQTPKHLITATGQRVTLRCSPRSGDLSVYWYQQSLDQGLQFLIQYYNGEERAKGNILERFSAQQFPDLHSELNLSSLELGDSALYFCASSPNEGGIRYFGPGTRLLVL.

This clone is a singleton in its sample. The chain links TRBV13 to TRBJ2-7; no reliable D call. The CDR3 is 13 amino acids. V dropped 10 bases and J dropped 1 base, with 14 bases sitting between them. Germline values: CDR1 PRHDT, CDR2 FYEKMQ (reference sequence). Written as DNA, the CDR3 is TGTGCCATCTCCCCTAAGCAATCCTACGAGCAGTACTTC. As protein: CAISPKQSYEQYF.

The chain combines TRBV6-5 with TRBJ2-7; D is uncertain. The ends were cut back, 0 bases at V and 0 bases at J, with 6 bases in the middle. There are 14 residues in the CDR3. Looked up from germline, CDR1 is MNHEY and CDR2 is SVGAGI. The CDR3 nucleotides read TGTGCCAGCAGTTACTCTGGCTTCTCCTACGAGCAGTACTTC. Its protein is CASSYSGFSYEQYF.

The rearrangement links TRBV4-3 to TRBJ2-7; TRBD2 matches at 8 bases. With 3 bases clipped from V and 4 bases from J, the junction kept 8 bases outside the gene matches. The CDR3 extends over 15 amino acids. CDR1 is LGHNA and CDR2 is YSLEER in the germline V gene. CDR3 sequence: CASSHWLAGRYEQYF. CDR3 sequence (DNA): TGCGCCAGCAGCCATTGGCTAGCGGGCAGATACGAGCAGTACTTC.

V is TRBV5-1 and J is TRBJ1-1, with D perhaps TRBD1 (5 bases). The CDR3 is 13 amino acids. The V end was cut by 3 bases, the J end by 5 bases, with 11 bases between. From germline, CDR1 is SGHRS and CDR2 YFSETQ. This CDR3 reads CASSWQGGTEAFF. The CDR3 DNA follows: TGCGCCAGCAGCTGGCAGGGCGGTACTGAAGCTTTCTTT.

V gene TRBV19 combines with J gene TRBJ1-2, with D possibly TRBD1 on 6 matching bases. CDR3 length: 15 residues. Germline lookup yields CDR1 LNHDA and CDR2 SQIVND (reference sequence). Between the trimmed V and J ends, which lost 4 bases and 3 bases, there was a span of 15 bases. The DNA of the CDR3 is TGTGCCAGTAGTACCTTCCAGGGGCTCTACTATGGCTACACCTTC. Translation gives CASSTFQGLYYGYTF.

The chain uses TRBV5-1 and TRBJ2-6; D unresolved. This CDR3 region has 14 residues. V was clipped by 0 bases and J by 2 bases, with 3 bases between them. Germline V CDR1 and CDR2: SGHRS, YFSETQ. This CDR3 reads CASSLAAGANVLTF. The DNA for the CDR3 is TGCGCCAGCAGCTTGGCAGCTGGGGCCAACGTCCTGACTTTC.

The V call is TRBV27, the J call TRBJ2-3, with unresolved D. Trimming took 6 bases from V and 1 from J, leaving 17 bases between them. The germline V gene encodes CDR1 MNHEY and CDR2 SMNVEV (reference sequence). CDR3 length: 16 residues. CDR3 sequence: CASRPVLFGGTDTQYF. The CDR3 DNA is TGTGCCAGCAGACCAGTCCTTTTTGGAGGCACAGATACGCAGTATTTT.